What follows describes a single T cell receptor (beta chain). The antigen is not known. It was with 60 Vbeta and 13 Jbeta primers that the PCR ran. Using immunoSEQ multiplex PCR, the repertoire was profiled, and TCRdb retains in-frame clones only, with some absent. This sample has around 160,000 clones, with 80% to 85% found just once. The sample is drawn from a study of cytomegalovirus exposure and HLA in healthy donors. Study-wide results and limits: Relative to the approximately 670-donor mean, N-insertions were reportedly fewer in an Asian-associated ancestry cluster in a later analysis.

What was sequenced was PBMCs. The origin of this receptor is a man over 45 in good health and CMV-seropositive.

In DNA, the CDR3 is TGTGCCAGCAGCTTGGCCAGGGGGCGCAACACTGAAGCTTTCTTT. Residues: CASSLARGRNTEAFF. V and J are TRBV5-6 and TRBJ1-1, with 8 bases matching TRBD1. V shed 0 bases, J shed 2 bases, and the junction held 3 bases outside the gene matches. Germline-derived CDR1 and CDR2 are SGHDT and YYEEEE. This CDR3 has 15 residues.